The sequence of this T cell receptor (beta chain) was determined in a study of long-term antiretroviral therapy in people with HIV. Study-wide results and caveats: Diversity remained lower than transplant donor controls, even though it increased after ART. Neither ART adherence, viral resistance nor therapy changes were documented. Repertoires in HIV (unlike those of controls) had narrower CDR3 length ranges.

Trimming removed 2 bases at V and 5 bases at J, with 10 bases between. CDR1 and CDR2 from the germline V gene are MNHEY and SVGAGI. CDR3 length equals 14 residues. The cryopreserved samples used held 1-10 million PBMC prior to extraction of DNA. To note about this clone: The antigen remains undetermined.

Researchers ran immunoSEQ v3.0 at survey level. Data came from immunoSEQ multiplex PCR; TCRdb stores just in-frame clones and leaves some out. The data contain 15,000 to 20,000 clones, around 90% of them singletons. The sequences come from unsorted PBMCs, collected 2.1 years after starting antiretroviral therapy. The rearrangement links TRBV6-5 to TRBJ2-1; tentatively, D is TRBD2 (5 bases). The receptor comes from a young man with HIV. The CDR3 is CASSYEDGNNEQFF. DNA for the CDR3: TGTGCCAGCAGTTACGAGGACGGGAACAATGAGCAGTTCTTC.